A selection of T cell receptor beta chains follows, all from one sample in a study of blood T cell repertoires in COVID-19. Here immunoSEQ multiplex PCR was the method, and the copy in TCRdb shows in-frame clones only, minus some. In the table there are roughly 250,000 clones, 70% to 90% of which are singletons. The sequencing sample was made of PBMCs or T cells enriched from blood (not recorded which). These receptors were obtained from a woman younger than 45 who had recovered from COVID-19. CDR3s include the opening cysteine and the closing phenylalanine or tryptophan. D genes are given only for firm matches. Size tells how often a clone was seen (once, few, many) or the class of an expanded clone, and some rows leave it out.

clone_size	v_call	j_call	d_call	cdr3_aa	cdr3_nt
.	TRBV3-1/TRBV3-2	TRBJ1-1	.	CASSQGGLGTEAFF	TGTGCCAGCAGCCAAGGGGGGCTGGGCACTGAAGCTTTCTTT
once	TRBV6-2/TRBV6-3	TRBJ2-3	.	CASSYGITDTQYF	TGTGCCAGCAGTTACGGCATCACAGATACGCAGTATTTT
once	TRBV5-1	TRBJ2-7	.	CASSLSGPHRDEQYF	TGCGCCAGCAGCCTTTCGGGACCGCACAGGGACGAGCAGTACTTC
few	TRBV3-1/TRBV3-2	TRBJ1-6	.	CASSQVGGLSPLHF	TGTGCCAGCAGCCAAGTCGGGGGTCTCTCGCCCCTCCACTTT
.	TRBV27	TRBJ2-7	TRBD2	CASSPDSGGIPYEQYF	TGTGCCAGCAGTCCCGATAGCGGGGGGATCCCCTACGAGCAGTACTTC
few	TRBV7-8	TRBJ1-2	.	CASSFTGGDYGYTF	TGTGCCAGCAGCTTCACGGGGGGGGACTATGGCTACACCTTC
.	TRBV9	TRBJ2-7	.	CASSVGATGSYEQYF	TGTGCCAGCAGCGTAGGCGCGACGGGATCTTACGAGCAGTACTTC
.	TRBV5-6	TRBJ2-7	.	CASSLSEDEQYF	TGTGCCAGCAGCTTGTCAGAGGACGAGCAGTACTTC
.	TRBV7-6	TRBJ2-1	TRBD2	CASSLGLAGNYNEQFF	TGTGCCAGCAGCTTAGGCCTAGCGGGGAACTACAATGAGCAGTTCTTC
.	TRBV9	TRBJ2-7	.	CATHACGPFGYEQYF	TGTGCCACCCACGCCTGTGGGCCCTTCGGATACGAGCAGTACTTC
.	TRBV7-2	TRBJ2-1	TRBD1	CASSLSGQGAGQFF	TGTGCCAGCAGCTTATCTGGACAGGGGGCAGGGCAGTTCTTC
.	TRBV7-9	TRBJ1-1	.	CASSLGSVTEAFF	TGTGCCAGCAGCTTAGGGTCGGTCACTGAAGCTTTCTTT
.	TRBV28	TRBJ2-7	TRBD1	CASSLYIGSGQGDYEQYF	TGTGCCAGCAGTTTATATATAGGGTCGGGACAGGGGGACTACGAGCAGTACTTC
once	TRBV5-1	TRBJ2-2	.	CASSFKNSNTGELFF	TGCGCCAGCAGCTTTAAGAACAGTAACACCGGGGAGCTGTTTTTT
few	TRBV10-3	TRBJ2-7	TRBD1	CAISEQGEIYEQYF	TGTGCCATCAGTGAACAGGGGGAGATCTACGAGCAGTACTTC
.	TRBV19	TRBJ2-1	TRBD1	CASSSRADRGFVHEQFF	TGTGCCAGTAGTTCAAGGGCTGACAGGGGCTTCGTCCATGAGCAGTTCTTC
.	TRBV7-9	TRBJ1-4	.	CASSLTGGEKLFF	TGTGCCAGCAGCTTAACCGGAGGGGAAAAACTGTTTTTT
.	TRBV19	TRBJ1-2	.	CASSLRGNYGYTF	TGTGCCAGCTCGCTCCGAGGGAACTATGGCTACACCTTC
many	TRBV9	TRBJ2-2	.	CASTDGAAGELFF	TGTGCCAGCACCGATGGGGCGGCCGGGGAGCTGTTTTTT
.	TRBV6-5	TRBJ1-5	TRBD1	CASSSGQGYNQPQHF	TGTGCCAGCAGTAGTGGACAGGGGTACAATCAGCCCCAGCATTTT
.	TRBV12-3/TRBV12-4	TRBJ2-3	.	CASSLMATDTQYF	TGTGCCAGCAGTTTGATGGCCACAGATACGCAGTATTTT
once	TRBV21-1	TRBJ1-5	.	CASSLRTGVFVRYGQPQHF	TGTGCCAGCAGCCTTAGGACAGGGGTTTTCGTTCGCTATGGTCAGCCCCAGCATTTT
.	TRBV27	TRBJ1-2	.	CASSLFETGYGYTF	TGTGCCAGCAGTTTGTTCGAGACAGGTTATGGCTACACCTTC
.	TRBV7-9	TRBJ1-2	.	CASSLVMREAYGYTF	TGTGCCAGCAGCTTAGTCATGAGGGAAGCTTATGGCTACACCTTC
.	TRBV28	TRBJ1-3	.	CASSHSGNTIYF	TGTGCCAGCAGCCACTCTGGAAACACCATATATTTT
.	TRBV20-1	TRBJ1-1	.	CSCHTNTEAFF	TGCAGTTGTCATACAAACACTGAAGCTTTCTTT
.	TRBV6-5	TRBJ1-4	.	CASSYSSAANEKLFF	TGTGCCAGCAGTTACTCTTCGGCAGCGAATGAAAAACTGTTTTTT
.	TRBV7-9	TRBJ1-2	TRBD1	CASSFTGGYGYTF	TGTGCCAGCAGCTTTACAGGGGGCTATGGCTACACCTTC
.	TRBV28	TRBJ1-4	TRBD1	CASSLDEWGQGITHEKLFF	TGTGCCAGCAGTTTAGATGAATGGGGACAGGGGATAACTCATGAAAAACTGTTTTTT
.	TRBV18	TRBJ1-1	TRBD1	CASSPTTGGTEAFF	TGTGCCAGCTCACCAACAACAGGGGGCACTGAAGCTTTCTTT
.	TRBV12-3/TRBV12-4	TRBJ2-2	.	CASSPRLTGGLFF	TGTGCCAGCAGCCCGAGGCTGACAGGTGGGCTGTTTTTT
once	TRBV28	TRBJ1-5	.	CASSLWSGRTSNQPQHF	TGTGCCAGCAGTTTATGGTCAGGCCGGACAAGCAATCAGCCCCAGCATTTT
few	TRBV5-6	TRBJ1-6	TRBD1	CASSLDRGTSPLHF	TGTGCCAGCAGCTTGGACAGGGGAACATCACCCCTCCACTTT
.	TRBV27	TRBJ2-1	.	CASSSGYNEQFF	TGTGCCAGCAGTTCAGGGTACAATGAGCAGTTCTTC
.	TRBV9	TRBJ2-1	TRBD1	CASSVVPGQGSEQFF	TGTGCCAGCAGCGTAGTTCCGGGACAGGGGAGTGAGCAGTTCTTC
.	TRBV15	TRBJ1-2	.	CATSTKKGQLHGYTF	TGTGCCACCAGCACCAAAAAGGGGCAGCTCCATGGCTACACCTTC
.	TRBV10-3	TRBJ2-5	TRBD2	CAISEIAGDETQYF	TGTGCCATCAGTGAAATAGCGGGAGACGAGACCCAGTACTTC
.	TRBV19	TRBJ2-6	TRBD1	CASTSGGQLYSGANVLTF	TGTGCCAGTACCTCAGGGGGACAGCTTTACTCTGGGGCCAACGTCCTGACTTTC
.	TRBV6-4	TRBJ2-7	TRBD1	CASTSTGTGSFTWQYF	TGTGCCAGCACTTCTACCGGGACAGGCAGTTTTACGTGGCAGTACTTC
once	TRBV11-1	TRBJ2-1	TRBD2	CASSLALLAGGLNEQFF	TGTGCCAGCAGCTTAGCCCTTCTAGCGGGGGGCTTGAATGAGCAGTTCTTC
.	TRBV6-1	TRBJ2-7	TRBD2	CASSEIGGGEQYF	TGTGCCAGCAGTGAAATTGGCGGGGGGGAGCAGTACTTC
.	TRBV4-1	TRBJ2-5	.	CASSLTGGTQYF	TGCGCCAGCAGTCTTACTGGAGGGACCCAGTACTTC
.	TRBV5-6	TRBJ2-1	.	CASSSHGILFHEQFF	TGTGCCAGCAGCTCGCACGGGATCCTGTTCCATGAGCAGTTCTTC
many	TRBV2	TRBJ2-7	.	CASQTSDLYF	TGTGCCAGCCAGACTTCGGATTTGTACTTC
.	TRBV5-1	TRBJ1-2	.	CASSPRQQSYGYTF	TGCGCCAGCAGCCCAAGACAGCAAAGCTATGGCTACACCTTC
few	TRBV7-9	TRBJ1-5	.	CASSGAGGVGQPQHF	TGTGCCAGCAGCGGGGCTGGGGGGGTCGGTCAGCCCCAGCATTTT
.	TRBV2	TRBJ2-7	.	CASTLDVPEQYF	TGTGCCAGCACCCTAGACGTTCCCGAGCAGTACTTC
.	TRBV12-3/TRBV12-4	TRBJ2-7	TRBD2	CASRRAGSYEQYF	TGTGCCAGCAGACGAGCGGGGTCCTACGAGCAGTACTTC
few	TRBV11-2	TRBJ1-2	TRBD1	CASSPHRGGDGYTF	TGTGCCAGCAGTCCTCACAGGGGGGGGGATGGCTACACCTTC
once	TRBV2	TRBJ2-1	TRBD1	CASRRQGNEQFF	TGTGCCAGCAGGCGACAGGGAAACGAGCAGTTCTTC
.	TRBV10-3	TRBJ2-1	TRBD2	CAISELSGGRKGNEQFF	TGTGCCATCAGCGAGCTGAGCGGCGGGAGAAAAGGGAATGAGCAGTTCTTC
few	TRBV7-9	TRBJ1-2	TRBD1	CASSFGTGEGGYTF	TGTGCCAGCAGCTTCGGGACAGGGGAAGGTGGCTACACCTTC
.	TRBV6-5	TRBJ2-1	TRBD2	CASSYPSGGAGEQFF	TGTGCCAGCAGTTACCCCAGCGGGGGGGCCGGTGAGCAGTTCTTC
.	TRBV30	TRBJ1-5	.	CAWSVGQGGQPQHF	TGTGCCTGGAGTGTAGGTCAGGGCGGTCAGCCCCAGCATTTT
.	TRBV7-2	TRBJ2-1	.	CASSQVWSSPSYNEQFF	TGTGCCAGCAGCCAGGTGTGGTCTTCCCCCTCCTACAATGAGCAGTTCTTC